This TCR beta chain appears in the sequencing data of a study of graft-versus-host responses after intestinal transplantation. As for this clone: Its target is not known.

Profiling relied on immunoSEQ multiplex PCR, and the TCRdb table lists in-frame clones only, not all of them. Of tens of thousands of clones listed, 90% are singletons. V lost 0 bases to trimming and J lost 0 bases, with 4 bases between them. Looked up from germline, CDR1 is SGDLS and CDR2 is YYNGEE. The CDR3 sequence is 15 residues long. General study findings and limits: Across patients carrying graft-donor T cell macrochimerism, allografts held high graft-versus-host to host-versus-graft clonal ratios.

The input for sequencing was unstimulated CD8+ T cells sorted from spleen or lymph node cells, taken before transplant. This receptor was identified in a human donor who was the organ donor for an intestinal transplant. V gene TRBV9 combines with J gene TRBJ1-6; D unresolved. CDR3 nucleotides: TGTGCCAGCAGCGTAGAGAGCTCCTATAATTCACCCCTCCACTTT. Its protein is CASSVESSYNSPLHF.